Below are 27 T cell receptor beta chains sequenced from a single sample in a study of CD8 T cells in Susac syndrome. Random hexamers were used to reverse transcribe 0.5 to 1 ug of RNA. MiXCR, applied by TCRdb to the immunoSEQ multiplex PCR reads, yields one record per CDR3 protein. Of hundreds of thousands of distinct CDR3 sequences listed, 90% to 96% are singletons. Material for sequencing was CD4+ T cells from PBMCs. Source of these receptors: a human donor with Susac syndrome.

The chain uses TRBV20-1 and TRBJ2-1, with 8 positions matching TRBD2. J gave up 5 bases and V 5 bases, and 8 bases lay outside the gene matches. This CDR3 is 14 amino acids long. Germline V gene lookup returns CDR1 DFQATT and CDR2 SNEGSKA (reference sequence). The DNA for the CDR3 is TGCAGTGCTGGAGCCGGGACTAGGGACAATGAGCAGTTCTTC. Its protein product is CSAGAGTRDNEQFF.

V usage is TRBV28 and J usage is TRBJ1-1; D gene uncertain. The ends were cut back, 10 bases at V and 1 base at J, with 10 bases in the middle. The germline CDR1 and CDR2 sequences are MDHEN and SYDVKM. The CDR3 spans 12 residues. The CDR3 nucleotides read TGTGCCACCGCTGTCGAGAACACTGAAGCTTTCTTT. Residues: CATAVENTEAFF. The entire variable domain, with the rest obtained from reference TRBV28 and TRBJ1-1, is as follows: DVKVTQSSRYLVKRTGEKVFLECVQDMDHENMFWYRQDPGLGLRLIYFSYDVKMKEKGDIPEGYSVSREKKERFSLILESASTNQTSMYLCATAVENTEAFFGQGTRLTVV.

The V call is TRBV27, the J call TRBJ2-7, with 8 bases lining up with TRBD1. Per the germline V gene, CDR1 is MNHEY and CDR2 is SMNVEV (reference sequence). After removal of 8 bases from V and 3 bases from J, the junction contained 6 bases not matched to a gene. This CDR3 has 13 amino acids. The DNA for the CDR3 is TGTGCCAGCGGCAGACAGGGGATCTACGAGCAGTACTTC. Translated, it gives CASGRQGIYEQYF.

The sample holds one count of this clonotype. The J gene is TRBJ1-2, the V gene TRBV30; D uncertain. The V and J ends lost 4 bases and 4 bases respectively, with 22 bases between them. Germline CDR1 GTSNPN, CDR2 SVGIG (reference sequence). The CDR3 is made up of 16 amino acids. The CDR3 sequence is CAWTLSSAGATYGYTF. The CDR3 DNA follows: TGTGCCTGGACCCTGTCGTCGGCAGGAGCTACCTATGGCTACACCTTC.

The genes are TRBV28 and TRBJ2-1; 8 bases are a match to TRBD1. V was pared by 7 bases and J by 7 bases, with 6 bases of the junction left unmatched. CDR1 and CDR2 from the germline V gene are MDHEN and SYDVKM. CDR3 length: 13 residues. CDR3 loop: CASTSRGRNEQFF. The CDR3 nucleotides are TGTGCCAGCACTTCCAGGGGGCGAAATGAGCAGTTCTTC.

This chain uses TRBV5-1 with TRBJ1-5, with D tentatively TRBD1 (5 bases). The germline V and J ends were trimmed by 1 base and 6 bases, with 11 bases remaining between them. Germline V gene sequence: CDR1 SGHRS, CDR2 YFSETQ. The CDR3 runs 14 residues. Here the CDR3 DNA reads TGCGCCAGCAGCTTGACACCTCAGGGTCAGCCCCAGCATTTT. Translated, it gives CASSLTPQGQPQHF.

This clonotype is a singleton in its sample. This sequence joins TRBV19 and TRBJ1-5, with D possibly matching TRBD1 (6 bases). The CDR3 sequence is 12 residues long. Trimming removed 7 bases at V and 7 bases at J, with 11 bases between. Germline CDR1 is LNHDA and CDR2 is SQIVND (reference sequence). CDR3 region: CASTDRLQPQHF. The CDR3 DNA sequence: TGTGCCAGTACGGACAGACTACAGCCCCAGCATTTT. The full variable domain, with the rest looked up from reference TRBV19 and TRBJ1-5, is DGGITQSPKYLFRKEGQNVTLSCEQNLNHDAMYWYRQDPGQGLRLIYYSQIVNDFQKGDIAEGYSVSREKKESFPLTVTSAQKNPTAFYLCASTDRLQPQHFGDGTRLSIL.

V usage is TRBV12-3 or TRBV12-4 and J usage is TRBJ2-6, with 7 positions matching TRBD1. V lost 5 bases and J lost 0; bases outside the gene matches: 7. This CDR3 region has 17 residues. This CDR3 is CASSPMTGRSGANVLTF. Here the CDR3 DNA reads TGTGCCAGCAGTCCCATGACAGGGCGCTCTGGGGCCAACGTCCTGACTTTC.

V gene TRBV9 combines with J gene TRBJ1-1, with D tentatively TRBD1 (5 bases). Trimming took 5 bases from V and 1 from J, leaving 9 bases between them. The CDR3 runs to 13 residues. The V gene's germline CDR1 is SGDLS and CDR2 YYNGEE. CDR3: CASSWTRNTEAFF. CDR3 DNA: TGTGCCAGCAGTTGGACACGGAACACTGAAGCTTTCTTT.

The V gene is TRBV4-2, the J gene TRBJ1-5, with D possibly matching TRBD1 (5 bases). The CDR3 sequence is 14 residues long. Germline V gene lookup returns CDR1 LGHNA and CDR2 YNFKEQ. Deletions cut 4 bases from V and 6 bases from J, with 13 bases between. The CDR3, as DNA: TGTGCCAGCAGCCGGTCAGGGACGGGTCAGCCCCAGCATTTT. It codes for CASSRSGTGQPQHF.

The V and J genes are TRBV3-1 and TRBJ2-1, with 8 bases identical to TRBD2. In germline, CDR1 is LGHDT, CDR2 YNNKEL (reference sequence). V shed 3 bases and J 15 bases; nucleotides not matched to a gene: 7. This CDR3 region has 12 residues. CDR3 sequence reads: CASSHLGLALFF. DNA of the CDR3: TGTGCCAGCAGCCACCTCGGACTAGCCCTGTTCTTC.

The chain recombines TRBV6-6 with TRBJ2-3, with D perhaps matching TRBD2 (6 bases). The CDR3 has 16 amino acids. Per the germline V gene, CDR1 is MNHNY and CDR2 is SVGAGI (reference sequence). The ends were cut back, 6 bases at V and 1 base at J, with 17 bases in the middle. This CDR3 is CASSSSGTRGTDTQYF. The CDR3 nucleotides are TGTGCCAGCAGCTCATCCGGGACTCGGGGCACAGATACGCAGTATTTT.

This chain joins TRBV20-1 and TRBJ2-1; TRBD2 agrees at 9 bases. CDR3 length: 14 residues. J gave up 7 bases and V 6 bases, and 10 bases lay outside the gene matches. Germline values: CDR1 DFQATT, CDR2 SNEGSKA (reference sequence). DNA for the CDR3: TGCAGTGCCCATCGGCGGGAGGGCCAAAATGAGCAGTTCTTC. Its protein product is CSAHRREGQNEQFF.

The CDR3 sequence: CASSRIQRDSYNEQFF. The CDR3 bases are TGTGCCAGCAGTAGGATTCAGCGGGACTCCTACAATGAGCAGTTCTTC. The chain combines TRBV28 with TRBJ2-1, with 7 bases that match TRBD2. Germline V lookup: CDR1 MDHEN, CDR2 SYDVKM. This CDR3 contains 16 residues. Trimming cost V 5 bases and J 0 bases; bases outside gene matches: 7.

J is TRBJ2-3 and V is TRBV24-1; 7 positions agree with TRBD2. The CDR3 sequence is 15 residues long. The germline gives CDR1 KGHDR, CDR2 SFDVKD. V trimming: 5 bases; J trimming: 2 bases; junction bases outside the gene matches: 6. Here the CDR3 DNA reads TGTGCCACCAGTGCCCGGGGGGACGCCACAGATACGCAGTATTTT. Encoded protein: CATSARGDATDTQYF.

V and J are TRBV7-9 and TRBJ2-1; D is unclear. V lost 5 bases, J lost 8 bases, and 7 bases lay in between. Germline-derived CDR1 and CDR2 are SEHNR and FQNEAQ (reference sequence). The CDR3 is made up of 11 amino acids. DNA of the CDR3: TGTGCCAGCAGCCCAGCCGATGAGCAGTTCTTC. This encodes CASSPADEQFF.

The V gene is TRBV7-6, the J gene TRBJ1-1; 8 positions agree with TRBD1. Germline V CDR1 and CDR2: SGHVS, FNYEAQ. CDR3 length equals 14 residues. The J segment lost 6 bases and the V segment lost 6 bases, leaving 9 bases of the junction unmatched. The DNA for the CDR3 is TGTGCCAGCAGGGTCAAGACAGGGGACTCTGAAGCTTTCTTT. Protein: CASRVKTGDSEAFF. The whole variable domain, remainder taken from reference TRBV7-6 and TRBJ1-1, is GAGVSQSPRYKVTKRGQDVALRCDPISGHVSLYWYRQALGQGPEFLTYFNYEAQQDKSGLPNDRFSAERPEGSISTLTIQRTEQRDSAMYRCASRVKTGDSEAFFGQGTRLTVV.

The rearrangement uses TRBV4-2 and TRBJ2-7; no clear D. The CDR3 consists of 15 residues. Between the trimmed V and J ends, which lost 4 bases and 1 base, there was a span of 14 bases. Germline V gene sequence: CDR1 LGHNA, CDR2 YNFKEQ. The CDR3 protein is CASSLAEVGSYEQYF. DNA for the CDR3: TGTGCCAGCAGCCTGGCCGAGGTTGGTTCCTACGAGCAGTACTTC.

The chain is built from TRBV29-1 and TRBJ2-5; 7 positions agree with TRBD1. V gave up 3 bases and J gave up 2 bases; unmatched junction bases: 6. This CDR3 is 14 amino acids long. Germline assignment: CDR1 SQVTM and CDR2 ANQGSEA. The CDR3: CSVDGVTGQETQYF. The DNA of the CDR3 is TGCAGCGTTGACGGCGTGACAGGGCAAGAGACCCAGTACTTC.

The chain combines TRBV18 with TRBJ1-1; tentatively, D is TRBD1 (6 bases). Between the trimmed V and J ends, which lost 3 bases and 4 bases, there was a span of 12 bases. Germline V gene sequence: CDR1 KGHSH, CDR2 LQKENI. The CDR3 totals 14 residues. CDR3 DNA: TGTGCCAGCTCACCGCAGGGGTCTTTCACTGAAGCTTTCTTT. Amino acid sequence: CASSPQGSFTEAFF.

The chain combines TRBV5-1 with TRBJ2-7; 9 nucleotides line up with TRBD2. The CDR3 runs to 14 residues. CDR1 is SGHRS, CDR2 YFSETQ, per germline. J lost 7 bases, V lost 5 bases, and 10 bases had no gene match. The CDR3 coding sequence is TGCGCCAGCAGAATAGCGGGAGAGCGAGAGGAGCAGTACTTC. This codes for CASRIAGEREEQYF.

The chain is built from TRBV20-1 and TRBJ1-2, with a tentative D call TRBD1 (6 bases). Germline values: CDR1 DFQATT, CDR2 SNEGSKA (reference sequence). The germline V and J ends were trimmed by 5 bases and 8 bases, with 18 bases remaining between them. This CDR3 has 13 amino acids. The CDR3 DNA reads TGCAGTGCTCGCTGGGACAACGGGGACGGCTACACCTTC. Residues: CSARWDNGDGYTF.

The CDR3 DNA reads TGTGCCAGTAGACGGGTGGACAGCTTCGGGGAGCTGTTTTTT. It encodes CASRRVDSFGELFF. V and J are TRBV19 and TRBJ2-2; D might be TRBD1 (6 bases). The germline V and J ends were trimmed by 6 bases and 7 bases, with 15 bases remaining between them. From germline, CDR1 is LNHDA and CDR2 SQIVND (reference sequence). The CDR3 spans 14 residues.

The chain recombines TRBV5-1 with TRBJ1-1, with 12 bases identical to TRBD1. The CDR3 totals 16 residues. In germline, CDR1 is SGHRS, CDR2 YFSETQ. V lost 0 bases to trimming and J lost 3 bases; unmatched junction nucleotides: 3. Written as DNA, the CDR3 is TGCGCCAGCAGCTTGGCGGGACAGGGGGCCTACACTGAAGCTTTCTTT. Protein: CASSLAGQGAYTEAFF.

The V and J genes are TRBV6-1 and TRBJ2-5; 9 bases line up with TRBD1. After removal of 11 bases from V and 6 bases from J, the junction contained 7 bases not matched to a gene. Germline V gives CDR1 MNHNS, CDR2 SASEGT. This CDR3 spans 12 amino acids. The CDR3 nucleotides are TGTGCCGCCGGACAGGGGACGAAGACCCAGTACTTC. This gives the protein CAAGQGTKTQYF.

This sequence joins TRBV28 and TRBJ1-2; a possible D gene is TRBD1 (5 bases). Trimming pared 7 bases from V and 4 bases from J, leaving 10 bases between. The CDR3 is 12 amino acids. The germline CDR1 and CDR2 sequences are MDHEN and SYDVKM. The chain's CDR3 is CASTLGGYGYTF. In DNA, the CDR3 is TGTGCCAGCACCCTGGGGGGCTATGGCTACACCTTC.

The chain recombines TRBV12-3 or TRBV12-4 with TRBJ2-1, with D unresolved. Trimming cost V 5 bases and J 8 bases, with 13 bases left between them. The CDR3 runs to 13 residues. The CDR3 sequence is CASSPRGGHEQFF. As DNA, the CDR3 is TGTGCCAGCAGTCCCCGTGGTGGCCATGAGCAGTTCTTC.